The rows below give T cell receptor beta chains drawn from one sample of a study of cytomegalovirus exposure and HLA in healthy donors. Only in-frame clones appear in the TCRdb table, and some are missing; sequencing was by immunoSEQ multiplex PCR. The data contain around 88,000 clones, roughly 73% of them singletons. The sample consisted of PBMCs. The receptors originated from a man aged 50 to 60 in good health and CMV-seropositive. CDR3s include the opening cysteine and the closing phenylalanine or tryptophan. D genes are given only for firm matches. Some rows mark clone size as missing; the rest say once, few, many or name a class of expanded clone.

>.|TRBJ1-6|TRBD1|TRBV19
CASNSGTGSPLHF
TGTGCCAGTAATTCCGGGACAGGCTCACCCCTCCACTTT
>.|TRBJ1-6|.|TRBV7-3
CASSPDGAYNSPLHF
TGTGCCAGCAGCCCCGACGGAGCCTATAATTCACCCCTCCACTTT
>.|TRBJ2-1|TRBD2|TRBV19
CASSKGLEIDEQFF
TGTGCCAGTAGTAAGGGACTAGAGATCGATGAGCAGTTCTTC
>.|TRBJ2-1|.|TRBV15
CATSRDRVHEQFF
TGTGCCACCAGCAGAGACAGGGTACATGAGCAGTTCTTC
>.|TRBJ1-1|.|TRBV6-5
CASSRSGGTEAFF
TGTGCCAGCAGTCGATCCGGGGGGACTGAAGCTTTCTTT
>.|TRBJ1-5|TRBD1|TRBV19
CASTRTGGNQPQHF
TGTGCCAGTACTCGGACAGGGGGCAATCAGCCCCAGCATTTT
>.|TRBJ2-5|.|TRBV4-1
CASSQVGREETQYF
TGCGCCAGCAGCCAAGTTGGCAGGGAAGAGACCCAGTACTTC
>.|TRBJ2-1|.|TRBV4-3
CASSQDPPGDISYNEQFF
TGCGCCAGCAGCCAAGACCCGCCAGGTGATATCAGCTACAATGAGCAGTTCTTC
>.|TRBJ1-5|TRBD1|TRBV6-6
CASSYSGRDREQPQHF
TGTGCCAGCAGTTACTCGGGCCGGGACAGGGAACAGCCCCAGCATTTT
>.|TRBJ1-4|TRBD1|TRBV4-3
CASSQGTGGEKLFF
TGCGCCAGCAGCCAAGGGACAGGGGGCGAAAAACTGTTTTTT
>.|TRBJ2-7|TRBD1|TRBV11-2
CASSNPDRGYEQYF
TGTGCCAGCAGCAACCCGGACAGGGGTTACGAGCAGTACTTC
>.|TRBJ2-7|TRBD1|TRBV28
CASSFPGQGAMYEQYF
TGTGCCAGCAGTTTTCCGGGACAGGGGGCGATGTACGAGCAGTACTTC
>.|TRBJ1-6|TRBD1|TRBV28
CASRAPGQGVNSPLHF
TGTGCCAGCAGGGCACCGGGACAGGGAGTTAATTCACCCCTCCACTTT
>.|TRBJ2-1|TRBD2|TRBV5-1
CASSLRSGLDGNEQFF
TGCGCCAGCAGCTTGAGGTCAGGACTAGACGGCAATGAGCAGTTCTTC
>.|TRBJ1-1|.|TRBV4-1
CASSQVGMRLTEAFF
TGCGCCAGCAGCCAAGTCGGGATGAGGCTGACTGAAGCTTTCTTT
>.|TRBJ1-2|.|TRBV9
CASSLPPTGRGYTF
TGTGCCAGCAGCCTACCCCCGACAGGACGAGGCTACACCTTC
>few|TRBJ1-1|TRBD1|TRBV10-3
CAISGDRVNTEAFF
TGTGCCATCAGCGGGGACAGAGTGAACACTGAAGCTTTCTTT
>.|TRBJ2-3|.|TRBV9
CASSVDARDTQYF
TGTGCCAGCAGCGTAGACGCCAGAGATACGCAGTATTTT
>.|TRBJ2-7|TRBD1|TRBV27
CASRSDRSYEQYF
TGTGCCAGCAGATCGGACAGGTCCTACGAGCAGTACTTC
>once|TRBJ2-7|.|TRBV11-3
CASSATGIEQYF
TGTGCCAGCAGCGCCACAGGGATCGAGCAGTACTTC
>few|TRBJ2-5|TRBD1|TRBV7-2
CASSLVDRDGTQYF
TGTGCCAGCAGCTTAGTTGACAGGGATGGGACCCAGTACTTC
>.|TRBJ1-2|TRBD1|TRBV18
CASSPGDRGPGYTF
TGTGCCAGCTCACCAGGGGACAGGGGACCCGGCTACACCTTC
>.|TRBJ2-7|TRBD1|TRBV18
CASSPEGAGYEQYF
TGTGCCAGCTCACCAGAGGGGGCCGGCTACGAGCAGTACTTC
>.|TRBJ2-1|TRBD1|TRBV4-3
CASSPFTPGTGGHGEQFF
TGCGCCAGCAGCCCGTTCACCCCCGGGACAGGGGGTCATGGTGAGCAGTTCTTC
>once|TRBJ1-2|TRBD1|TRBV19
CASSMGVFERQGNGYTF
TGTGCCAGTAGTATGGGAGTTTTCGAGAGACAGGGGAACGGCTACACCTTC
>once|TRBJ2-2|TRBD2|TRBV29-1
CSVRGGVGTGELFF
TGCAGCGTCCGCGGGGGGGTGGGTACCGGGGAGCTGTTTTTT
>.|TRBJ1-1|.|TRBV18
CASSPDSMNTEAFF
TGTGCCAGCTCACCGGACAGCATGAACACTGAAGCTTTCTTT
>.|TRBJ2-1|.|TRBV14
CASSQVPRGSYNEQFF
TGTGCCAGCAGCCAAGTACCGCGGGGCTCCTACAATGAGCAGTTCTTC
>.|TRBJ1-1|TRBD1|TRBV30
CAWSQSTGLTEAFF
TGTGCCTGGAGCCAATCGACAGGGCTCACTGAAGCTTTCTTT
>.|TRBJ1-6|TRBD1|TRBV4-3
CASSQAGQAGSPLHF
TGCGCCAGCAGCCAAGCGGGACAGGCCGGCTCACCCCTCCACTTT
>.|TRBJ2-3|.|TRBV9
CASSVGGEGQYF
TGTGCCAGCAGCGTAGGTGGAGAGGGGCAGTATTTT
>.|TRBJ2-5|TRBD2|TRBV6-1
CASSEMDSGGASRETQYF
TGTGCCAGCAGTGAAATGGATAGCGGGGGGGCCAGTCGAGAGACCCAGTACTTC
>.|TRBJ2-3|TRBD1|TRBV5-1
CASSLGQGEWDTQYF
TGCGCCAGCAGCCTCGGACAGGGGGAATGGGATACGCAGTATTTT
>.|TRBJ2-3|.|TRBV7-9
CSSSFGSDTQYF
TGTTCCAGCAGCTTTGGCTCAGATACGCAGTATTTT
>.|TRBJ2-7|TRBD1|TRBV30
CAWSGGTGVSYEQYF
TGTGCCTGGAGCGGGGGGACAGGGGTTTCCTACGAGCAGTACTTC
>few|TRBJ2-1|TRBD2|TRBV6-5
CASSYPASGGGYEQFF
TGTGCCAGCAGTTACCCTGCGAGCGGGGGTGGGTATGAGCAGTTCTTC
>.|TRBJ1-2|.|TRBV7-9
CASSLWGEDGYTF
TGTGCCAGCAGCTTATGGGGGGAAGATGGCTACACCTTC
>few|TRBJ1-1|TRBD1|TRBV19
CASSTGQGGMNTEAFF
TGTGCCAGTAGTACAGGACAGGGTGGGATGAACACTGAAGCTTTCTTT
>.|TRBJ1-1|TRBD1|TRBV7-9
CASSHWDRQNTEAFF
TGTGCCAGCAGCCATTGGGACAGACAGAACACTGAAGCTTTCTTT
>few|TRBJ1-1|.|TRBV6-1
CASRRTATGNTEAFF
TGTGCCAGCAGAAGAACCGCGACAGGGAACACTGAAGCTTTCTTT
>.|TRBJ1-6|TRBD1|TRBV7-2
CASSSDRSSNSPLHF
TGTGCCAGCAGCTCGGACAGGAGCTCCAATTCACCCCTCCACTTT